Presented here are 7 T cell receptor beta chains from one specimen sequenced in a study of blood T cell repertoires in COVID-19. The data were produced by immunoSEQ multiplex PCR, yet TCRdb's version contains in-frame clones alone and is incomplete. Here the sample spans hundreds of thousands of clones, 82% being singletons. The sequenced sample was PBMCs or T cells enriched from blood (not recorded which). The receptors were gathered from a man aged 35 to 55 who had been exposed to COVID-19.

The chain joins TRBV6-5 to TRBJ1-5; D is unresolved. In germline, CDR1 is MNHEY, CDR2 SVGAGI. The CDR3 has 15 residues. V lost 10 bases, J lost 2 bases, and 18 bases lay in between. This CDR3 reads CATMGGGYGNQPQHF. CDR3 sequence (DNA): TGTGCCACCATGGGAGGAGGGTACGGCAATCAGCCCCAGCATTTT.

The chain links TRBV6-5 to TRBJ1-2, with TRBD1 matching 8 bases. CDR1 and CDR2 (germline): MNHEY, SVGAGI. The CDR3 runs to 12 residues. With 6 bases clipped from V and 7 bases from J, the junction kept 4 bases outside the gene matches. CDR3 loop: CASRQGATGYTF. In DNA, the CDR3 is TGTGCCAGCAGGCAGGGGGCTACTGGCTACACCTTC.

The chain combines TRBV2 with TRBJ2-1, with TRBD2 matching over 14 bases. CDR1 and CDR2 from the germline V gene are SNHLY and FYNNEI. This CDR3 has 13 amino acids. V lost 8 bases to trimming and J lost 7 bases; unmatched junction nucleotides: 1. CDR3 region: CASGLAGGNEQFF. CDR3 in DNA: TGTGCCAGCGGACTAGCGGGAGGTAATGAGCAGTTCTTC.

The chain recombines TRBV9 with TRBJ1-2, with 10 nucleotides matching TRBD1. CDR3 length equals 17 residues. Germline V gene lookup returns CDR1 SGDLS and CDR2 YYNGEE. The junction had 13 bases not matched to a gene; V was cut back by 1 base and J by 7 bases. CDR3 loop: CASSVKGGGQGSGGYTF. CDR3 coding DNA: TGTGCCAGCAGCGTAAAGGGCGGGGGACAGGGGAGCGGTGGCTACACCTTC.

J is TRBJ2-7 and V is TRBV30; 7 positions match TRBD1. This CDR3 is built from 12 residues. Trimming at V came to 4 bases and at J to 6 bases, leaving 6 bases not matched to a gene. Germline values: CDR1 GTSNPN, CDR2 SVGIG (reference sequence). CDR3 amino acids: CAWNRGTGEQYF. In DNA, the CDR3 is TGTGCCTGGAACAGGGGTACGGGCGAGCAGTACTTC.

The chain carries TRBV5-5 and TRBJ2-5; 7 bases are shared with TRBD2. The J segment lost 3 bases and the V segment lost 4 bases, leaving 6 bases of the junction unmatched. The CDR3 consists of 14 residues. Germline values: CDR1 SGHKS, CDR2 YYEKEE (reference sequence). DNA for the CDR3: TGTGCCAGCAGCCTCGGGACTAATGAAGAGACCCAGTACTTC. Protein sequence: CASSLGTNEETQYF.

J is TRBJ1-5 and V is TRBV7-9; 9 bases map to TRBD1. CDR3 length: 14 residues. Germline V gives CDR1 SEHNR, CDR2 FQNEAQ (reference sequence). J gave up 4 bases and V 4 bases, and 2 bases lay outside the gene matches. The CDR3 spells CASSSGTGNQPQHF. CDR3 sequence (DNA): TGTGCCAGCAGCTCCGGGACAGGGAATCAGCCCCAGCATTTT.